This TCR beta chain appears in the sequencing data of a study of blood T cell repertoires in COVID-19. Germline assignment: CDR1 LNHDA and CDR2 SQIVND (reference sequence). Trimming shortened V by 5 bases and J by 8 bases, and 18 bases separated the two germline ends. The CDR3 has 15 residues. Using immunoSEQ multiplex PCR, the repertoire was profiled, and TCRdb retains in-frame clones only, with some absent. This sample has under 200,000 clones, with approximately 79% found just once. The chain employs TRBV19 and TRBJ1-4, with a tentative D call TRBD1 (6 bases). Sequencing was carried out using PBMCs or T cells enriched from blood (not recorded which). The clonotype originates from an older woman with acute COVID-19. CDR3 loop: CASSPGQQRSEKLFF. The CDR3 DNA reads as TGTGCCAGTAGTCCAGGACAGCAACGTTCAGAAAAACTGTTTTTT.